The subject of this entry is one T cell receptor beta chain. Its antigen is currently unknown. Between the trimmed V and J ends, which lost 7 bases and 6 bases, there was a span of 19 bases. CDR1 is SGHNT and CDR2 is YENEEA in the germline V gene. CDR3 length: 14 residues. TCRdb keeps only in-frame clones here, not all; method: immunoSEQ multiplex PCR. The data show about 310,000 clones, with approximately 88% seen just once and approximately 0.95% held by the top ten. The data derive from a study of cytomegalovirus exposure and HLA in healthy donors. Broader study findings: Rare sequences made up most TCRs, while some public TCRs were found in many donors. The investigators catalogued 150 to 200 TCR beta chains as cytomegalovirus-associated.

The sample comprised PBMCs. The genes are TRBV11-3 and TRBJ2-7; D might be TRBD1 (5 bases). This sequence was found in a man aged 30-40 years in good health and CMV-seronegative. CDR3 coding DNA: TGTGCCAGCACGCAAAGGCGCAGGGTAGGCGAGCAGTACTTC. This codes for CASTQRRRVGEQYF.